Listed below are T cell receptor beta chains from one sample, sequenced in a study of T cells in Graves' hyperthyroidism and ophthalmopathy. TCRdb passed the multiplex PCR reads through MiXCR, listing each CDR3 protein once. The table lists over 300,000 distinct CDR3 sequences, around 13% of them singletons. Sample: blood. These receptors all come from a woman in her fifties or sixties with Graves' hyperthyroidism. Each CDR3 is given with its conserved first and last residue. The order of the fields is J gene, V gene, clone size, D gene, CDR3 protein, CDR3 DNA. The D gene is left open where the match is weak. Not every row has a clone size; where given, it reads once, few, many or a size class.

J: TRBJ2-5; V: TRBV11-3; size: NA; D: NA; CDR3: CASSPGGRETQYF; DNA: TGTGCCAGCAGCCCAGGGGGGCGGGAGACCCAGTACTTC
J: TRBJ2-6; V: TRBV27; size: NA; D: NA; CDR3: CASSSLTGQSGANVLTF; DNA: TGTGCCAGCAGCAGCCTTACGGGTCAGTCTGGGGCCAACGTCCTGACTTTC
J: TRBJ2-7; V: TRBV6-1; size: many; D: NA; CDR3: CASRTDLSDSYEQYF; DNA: TGTGCCAGCAGAACCGACCTAAGTGACAGTTACGAGCAGTACTTC
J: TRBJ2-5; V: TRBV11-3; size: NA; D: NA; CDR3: CASSEPGPLYF; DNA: TGTGCCAGCAGCGAACCGGGCCCTCTGTACTTC
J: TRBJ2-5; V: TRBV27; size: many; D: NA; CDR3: CASSQYRERQETQYF; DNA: TGTGCCAGCAGTCAGTACAGGGAACGCCAAGAGACCCAGTACTTC
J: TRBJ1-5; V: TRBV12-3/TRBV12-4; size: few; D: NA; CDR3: CASSLGALQPQHF; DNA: TGTGCCAGCAGTTTGGGGGCTCTTCAGCCCCAGCATTTT
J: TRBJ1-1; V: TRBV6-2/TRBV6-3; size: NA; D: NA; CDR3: CASILWGGRRDTEAFF; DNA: TGTGCCAGCATTCTCTGGGGGGGGCGCAGGGACACTGAAGCTTTCTTT
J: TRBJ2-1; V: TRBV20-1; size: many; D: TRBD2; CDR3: CSASGLAGSNEQFF; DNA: TGCAGTGCGTCGGGACTAGCGGGGTCAAATGAGCAGTTCTTC
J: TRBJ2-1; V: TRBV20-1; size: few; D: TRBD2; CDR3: CSARDPGGAYNEQFF; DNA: TGCAGTGCTAGAGATCCGGGAGGGGCCTACAATGAGCAGTTCTTC
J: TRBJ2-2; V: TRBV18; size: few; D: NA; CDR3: CASSTGGMNTGELFF; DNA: TGTGCCAGCTCCACCGGAGGGATGAACACCGGGGAGCTGTTTTTT
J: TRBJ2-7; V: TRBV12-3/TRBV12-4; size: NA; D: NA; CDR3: CASKPRDTSSYEQYF; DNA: TGTGCCAGCAAACCTCGGGACACATCATCCTACGAGCAGTACTTC
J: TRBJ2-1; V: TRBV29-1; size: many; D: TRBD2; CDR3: CSVPSSGLYNEQFF; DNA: TGCAGCGTCCCTTCTAGCGGGCTTTACAATGAGCAGTTCTTC
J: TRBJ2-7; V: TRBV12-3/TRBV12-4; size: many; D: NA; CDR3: CASSFSATSYEQYF; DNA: TGTGCCAGCAGTTTTAGTGCAACCTCCTACGAGCAGTACTTC
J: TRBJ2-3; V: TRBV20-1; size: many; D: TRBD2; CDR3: CSATAGGRHTQYF; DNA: TGCAGTGCTACGGCGGGAGGGCGACATACGCAGTATTTT
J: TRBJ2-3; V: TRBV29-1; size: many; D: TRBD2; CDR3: CSVTGGRVDTQYF; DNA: TGCAGCGTTACTGGCGGGAGAGTAGATACGCAGTATTTT
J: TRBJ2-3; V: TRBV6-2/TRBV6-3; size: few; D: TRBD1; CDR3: CASSYSIQGARDTQYF; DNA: TGTGCCAGCAGTTATTCGATTCAGGGGGCACGAGATACGCAGTATTTT
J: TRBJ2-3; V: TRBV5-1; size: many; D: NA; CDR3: CASRDPGTYIIRAGQPTDTQYF; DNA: TGCGCCAGCAGGGATCCGGGGACGTATATTATTCGAGCGGGACAACCCACAGATACGCAGTATTTT
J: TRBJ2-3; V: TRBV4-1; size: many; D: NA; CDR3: CASSPGTKVPDTQYF; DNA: TGCGCCAGCAGCCCCGGGACCAAAGTCCCAGATACGCAGTATTTT
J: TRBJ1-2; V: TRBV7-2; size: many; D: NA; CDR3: CASSLVGGLANGYTF; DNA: TGTGCCAGCAGCTTAGTGGGCGGACTTGCAAATGGCTACACCTTC
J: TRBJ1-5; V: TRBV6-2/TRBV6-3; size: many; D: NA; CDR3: CASSTGLEIQPQHF; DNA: TGTGCCAGCAGTACAGGGCTAGAAATTCAGCCCCAGCATTTT
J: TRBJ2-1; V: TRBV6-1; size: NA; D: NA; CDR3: CASSDGHSSYNEQFF; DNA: TGTGCCAGCAGTGACGGGCATAGCTCCTACAATGAGCAGTTCTTC
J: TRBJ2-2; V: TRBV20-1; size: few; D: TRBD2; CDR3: CSARGDNAGELFF; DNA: TGCAGTGCCCGGGGGGATAACGCCGGGGAGCTGTTTTTT
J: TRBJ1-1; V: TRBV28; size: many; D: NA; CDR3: CASSLRGRPNTEAFF; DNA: TGTGCCAGCAGTTTAAGGGGACGCCCGAACACTGAAGCTTTCTTT
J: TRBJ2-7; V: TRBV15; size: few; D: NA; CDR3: CATSRAESNEQYF; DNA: TGTGCCACCAGCAGAGCAGAGAGCAACGAGCAGTACTTC
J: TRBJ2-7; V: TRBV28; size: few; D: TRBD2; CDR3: CASSFGLDYEQYF; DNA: TGTGCCAGCAGTTTTGGACTAGACTACGAGCAGTACTTC
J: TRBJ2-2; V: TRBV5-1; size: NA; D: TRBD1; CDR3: CASSPGTGETGELFF; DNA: TGCGCCAGCAGCCCCGGGACAGGGGAGACCGGGGAGCTGTTTTTT
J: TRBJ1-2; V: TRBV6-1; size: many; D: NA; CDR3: CASSDRSAGSGYTF; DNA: TGTGCCAGCAGTGACAGGTCCGCCGGCAGTGGCTACACCTTC
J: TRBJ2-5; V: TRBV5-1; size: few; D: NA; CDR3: CASSLNTETQYF; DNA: TGCGCCAGCAGCTTAAATACAGAGACCCAGTACTTC
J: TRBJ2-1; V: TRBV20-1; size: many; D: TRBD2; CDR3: CSARRGTSGRAVEQFF; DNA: TGCAGTGCTAGAAGGGGGACTAGCGGGAGGGCCGTTGAGCAGTTCTTC
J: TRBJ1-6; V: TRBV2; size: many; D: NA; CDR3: CASSETNNSPLHF; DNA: TGTGCCAGCAGTGAGACTAATAATTCACCCCTCCACTTT
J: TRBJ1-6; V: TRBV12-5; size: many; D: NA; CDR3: CASGPGSGYNSPLHF; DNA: TGTGCTAGTGGTCCCGGAAGCGGTTATAATTCACCCCTCCACTTT
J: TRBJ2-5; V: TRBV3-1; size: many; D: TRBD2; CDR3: CASRDTSAEETQYF; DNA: TGTGCCAGCAGGGATACTAGCGCCGAAGAGACCCAGTACTTC
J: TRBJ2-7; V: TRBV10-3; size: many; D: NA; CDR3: CAIRSGADEQYF; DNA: TGTGCCATCAGGTCGGGAGCCGATGAGCAGTACTTC
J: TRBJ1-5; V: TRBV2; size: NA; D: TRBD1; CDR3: CASSPTGGRGQPQHF; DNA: TGTGCCAGCAGTCCTACAGGGGGCAGAGGCCAGCCCCAGCATTTT
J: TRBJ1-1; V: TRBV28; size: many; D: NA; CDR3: CASRGIPNTEAFF; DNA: TGTGCCAGCAGGGGGATTCCGAACACTGAAGCTTTCTTT
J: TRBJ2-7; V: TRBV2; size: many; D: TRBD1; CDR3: CASSPLTGEDEQYF; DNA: TGTGCCAGCAGTCCTTTGACAGGGGAGGACGAGCAGTACTTC
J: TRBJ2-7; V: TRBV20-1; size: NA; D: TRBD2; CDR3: CSGTSGSSYEQYF; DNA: TGCAGTGGCACTAGCGGCTCCTCCTACGAGCAGTACTTC
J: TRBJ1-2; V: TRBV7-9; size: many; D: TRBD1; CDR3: CASSPLLLGRQGVWYGYTF; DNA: TGTGCCAGCAGCCCCCTTCTCCTGGGCCGACAGGGGGTATGGTATGGCTACACCTTC